What follows are 4 T cell receptor beta chains derived from one specimen sequenced in a study of cytomegalovirus exposure and HLA in healthy donors. The PCR had 60 Vbeta and 13 Jbeta primers. Sequencing used immunoSEQ multiplex PCR; TCRdb keeps in-frame clones, though not all of them. The data show 65,000 to 100,000 clones, over 60% seen once. The sequenced material came from PBMCs. The source of these receptors is a man between 35 and 55 years old in good health and CMV-seronegative.

This sequence joins TRBV9 and TRBJ1-2; 8 nucleotides align to TRBD1. The ends lost 4 bases at V and 5 bases at J; junction bases unmatched: 10. The CDR3 spans 15 residues. The germline V gene encodes CDR1 SGDLS and CDR2 YYNGEE. The CDR3 sequence is CASSPRTGLSYGYTF. The CDR3, as DNA: TGTGCCAGCAGCCCCCGGACAGGGCTGTCTTATGGCTACACCTTC.

The CDR3 nucleotides are TGTGCCAGCAGAAGTAGTCGGGGTGACACCGGGGAGCTGTTTTTT. This encodes CASRSSRGDTGELFF. The chain is built from TRBV2 and TRBJ2-2, with D perhaps matching TRBD2 (5 bases). CDR1 and CDR2 (germline): SNHLY, FYNNEI. V gave up 6 bases and J gave up 3 bases, with 14 bases separating them. There are 15 residues in the CDR3.

V and J are TRBV6-1 and TRBJ1-6; 9 bases agree with TRBD1. The CDR3 contains 14 residues. Per germline, CDR1 MNHNS and CDR2 SASEGT. With V trimmed by 5 bases and J by 7 bases, 3 bases remained unmatched. The CDR3 region is CASSRTGENSPLHF. In DNA form, the CDR3 reads TGTGCCAGCAGTCGGACAGGGGAAAATTCACCCCTCCACTTT.

The J gene is TRBJ2-1, the V gene TRBV7-3; 16 bases agree with TRBD2. This CDR3 has 17 amino acids. J gave up 8 bases and V 0 bases, and 4 bases lay outside the gene matches. Germline CDR1 and CDR2: SGHTA and FQGTGA. The CDR3 DNA is TGTGCCAGCAGCTTAACGGGACTAGCGGGGGGGATCGATGAGCAGTTCTTC. Protein product: CASSLTGLAGGIDEQFF.